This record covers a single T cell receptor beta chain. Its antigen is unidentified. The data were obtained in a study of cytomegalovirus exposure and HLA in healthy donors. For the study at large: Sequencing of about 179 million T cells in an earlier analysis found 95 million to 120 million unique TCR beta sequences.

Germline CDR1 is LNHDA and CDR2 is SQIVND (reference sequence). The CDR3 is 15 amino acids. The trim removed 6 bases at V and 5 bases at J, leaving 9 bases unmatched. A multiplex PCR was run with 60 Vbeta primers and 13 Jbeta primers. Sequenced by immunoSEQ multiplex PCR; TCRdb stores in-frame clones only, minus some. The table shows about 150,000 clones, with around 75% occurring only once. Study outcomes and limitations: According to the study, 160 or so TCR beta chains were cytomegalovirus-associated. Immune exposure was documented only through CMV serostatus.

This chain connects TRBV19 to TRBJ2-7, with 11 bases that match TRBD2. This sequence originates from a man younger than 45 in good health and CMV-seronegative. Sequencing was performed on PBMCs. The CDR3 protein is CASSHLDSGRDEQYF. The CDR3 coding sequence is TGTGCCAGTAGCCATCTGGATAGCGGGAGGGACGAGCAGTACTTC.